The following is a T cell receptor (beta chain) sequence with its context. Its antigen remains undetermined. Base qualities are not provided; no much larger clone lies one nucleotide away. The CDR3 numbers 14 residues from cysteine through phenylalanine. Only the CDR3 DNA stays, 42 bases, in frame from base 1. V loses 4 bases of germline sequence and J loses 6 bases, and the interval between the two ends is 15 bases. The germline V gene yields SGHDN for CDR1 and FVKESK for CDR2. The data originate from a study of beta chain features in type 1 diabetes (dated by TCRdb to the late 2010s). A note on the overall study: No differences in mean age, gender distribution, total cell number or subset yield were found between patients and healthy donors. A total of roughly 99,000,000 sorted cells were examined across all samples, and the number of cells per subset was strongly correlated with RNA yield. In the study, recently diagnosed type 1 diabetes patients and matched healthy donors were compared on the TCRB repertoires of their sorted circulating CD4+ T cell subsets. Naive and central memory subsets were obtained from all 30 or so donors, but regulatory and stem cell-like memory subsets were isolated from only 8 patients and 8 healthy donors. The study at large found these results: PCR may preferentially amplify shorter templates, but because patient and control samples were amplified and corrected together, any resulting skew would affect both groups equally. Sequencing cDNA rather than genomic DNA could over-represent highly expressing activated cells, although activation and CD3 levels did not differ between groups. At VDJ recombination sites, type 1 diabetes patients had fewer insertions and more deleted nucleotides, which implies abnormalities in thymic rearrangement. A moderate but significant shortening of TCRB CDR3 length was observed in type 1 diabetes patients in all four CD4+ subsets. HLA sub-analyses involved small numbers of individuals, so any influence of HLA type on TCRB rearrangement remained unresolved. Naive, central memory and regulatory TCRB repertoires appeared to be more similar among patients than among healthy donors.

A single peripheral blood draw of 95 to 150 mL on average was collected from each donor into heparinised tubes. A BD FACSAria II and a panel including CD45RO, CCR7, CD25, CD127, CD95 and CD27 were used to sort naive, central memory, regulatory and stem cell-like memory CD4+ T cells. Every sorted population had a purity above 98%. PBMCs were isolated right away by Lymphoprep density gradient centrifugation and were stained directly, without culture. To minimize batch effects, samples were stained and sorted in pairs, one healthy donor with one patient per experiment. All of the isolated RNA was reverse transcribed with the High Capacity cDNA Reverse Transcription Kit, so expressed TCRB transcripts were sequenced. Deep immunoSEQ sequencing was performed on naive, central memory and regulatory T cell samples, with an average of roughly 3.3 million total reads per sample. After sorted cells were lysed in RLT buffer, RNA was extracted with DNase-treated RNeasy Micro or Mini kits, with the choice depending on cell number. Each cell subset was processed separately to prevent cross-contamination, with patient and healthy donor samples processed together. Using the immunoSEQ multiplex PCR, TCRB sequences were amplified from cDNA into 87-bp fragments spanning the CDR3 region. Sequencing of the amplicons was done on the Illumina HiSeq platform. Under the source paper's analysis protocol: Synthetic template baselines were used to correct PCR bias computationally, reads within Hamming distance 2 were collapsed together, and singletons that could not be merged were discarded. Reads were aligned against IMGT to assign V, D and J genes, CDR3 length and insertions or deletions at six rearrangement sites. Clonotype counts were normalized to sorted cell number within each subset before computing true diversity and Gini coefficients with the tcR R package. Repertoire sharing was quantified using the overlap coefficient calculated on TCRB nucleotide sequences. TCRdb provides this immuneACCESS table in a form limited to in-frame rearrangements. Some clones are lacking; in checked studies, under half of them reflect an unresolved V gene, and why the rest are absent is not known. V, J and clone size are taken as reported in that table, and D and trimming were inferred from the DNA itself. The sample data list tens of thousands of clones, and 65% to 70% of these were observed just once. Clones ranked in the top ten supply less than 2.5% of the sample.

This sequence uses TRBV14 and TRBJ1-2; confidence is insufficient to name the D gene. This receptor was obtained from a woman aged 18-29 years with type 1 diabetes. The sequenced sample consisted of Tregs from blood. The meaning of the sample's cell subset or site label: regulatory CD4+ T cells. The nucleotide sequence reads TGTGCCAGCAGCCCAGGATCGTGGGCAAATGGCTACACCTTC. This is translated as CASSPGSWANGYTF.